Detailed here is one T cell receptor (beta chain). Generated by immunoSEQ multiplex PCR, the TCRdb table keeps only in-frame clones and is missing some. Among roughly 180,000 clones, more than 80% were seen once, and the ten largest hold less than 8.5%. This specimen belongs to a study of cytomegalovirus exposure and HLA in healthy donors. Trimming took 4 bases from V and 2 from J; bases not matched to a gene: 11. Germline V gene lookup returns CDR1 MNHEY and CDR2 SMNVEV (reference sequence). This CDR3 is 16 amino acids long. The chain carries TRBV27 and TRBJ2-7, with 7 nucleotides matching TRBD2. What was sequenced was PBMCs. The sequence derives from a man aged 18 to 29 in good health and CMV-seropositive. The CDR3 nucleotides are TGTGCCAGCAGTTCCATGGGGGGGAGGGGCGCCTACGAGCAGTACTTC. Translating it yields CASSSMGGRGAYEQYF.